One sample yielded the 11 T cell receptor beta chains listed below, sequenced in a study of early T cells in non-severe SARS-CoV-2 infection. Each CDR3 protein gets one entry after TCRdb re-called the 5' RACE reads with MiXCR. The sample consists of about 94,000 distinct CDR3 sequences, roughly an eighth of them appearing once. Sequencing was done on a sample of whole blood. The source of these receptors is an adult who was a healthcare worker with PCR-confirmed SARS-CoV-2 infection or an uninfected control (not recorded which).

V is TRBV3-1 and J is TRBJ1-5; the D gene is possibly TRBD1 (5 bases). Germline-derived CDR1 and CDR2 are LGHDT and YNNKEL (reference sequence). The CDR3 totals 16 residues. V was clipped by 5 bases and J by 0 bases, with 14 bases between them. The CDR3 loop reads CASSAGTVYSNQPQHF. In DNA, the CDR3 is TGTGCCAGCAGCGCGGGGACCGTTTATAGCAATCAGCCCCAGCATTTT.

This chain joins TRBV18 and TRBJ2-3; D may match TRBD1 or TRBD2 (5 bases each). The CDR3 totals 15 residues. CDR1 is KGHSH and CDR2 is LQKENI in the germline V gene. Trimming took 4 bases from V and 0 from J, leaving 11 bases between them. Here the CDR3 reads CASSREGSSTDTQYF. The CDR3 bases are TGTGCCAGCTCACGCGAGGGGAGTAGCACAGATACGCAGTATTTT.

The table lists this clonotype with many counts. V and J are TRBV4-2 and TRBJ2-1; 12 nucleotides align to TRBD2. Germline assignment: CDR1 LGHNA and CDR2 YNFKEQ. With 1 base clipped from V and 10 bases from J, the junction kept 8 bases outside the gene matches. The CDR3 has 16 amino acids. The CDR3 DNA reads TGTGCCAGCAGCCAAGGAGAGACTAGCGGGGGCCCAGAGCAGTTCTTC. This encodes CASSQGETSGGPEQFF.

This clonotype came up a few times. The chain recombines TRBV20-1 with TRBJ2-1; possible D gene TRBD2, 7 bases. Germline V gene data show CDR1 as DFQATT and CDR2 as SNEGSKA (reference sequence). The CDR3 extends over 16 amino acids. V lost 6 bases, J lost 5 bases, and 23 bases lay in between. The CDR3 sequence is CSATEPAGAYNNEQFF. The CDR3 nucleotides read TGCAGTGCAACGGAGCCCGCGGGGGCCTATAACAATGAGCAGTTCTTC.

The rearrangement joins TRBV9 to TRBJ2-6; D gene unclear. The CDR3 sequence is 13 residues long. Looked up from germline, CDR1 is SGDLS and CDR2 is YYNGEE. Between the trimmed V and J ends, which lost 7 bases and 1 base, there was a span of 6 bases. The CDR3, as DNA: TGTGCCAGCGAGAGATCTGGGGCCAACGTCCTGACTTTC. It specifies CASERSGANVLTF.

Only a few counts were recorded for this clonotype. The chain has TRBV11-2 and TRBJ2-7; the D is unclear. The V gene's germline CDR1 is SGHAT and CDR2 FQNNGV. V was clipped by 0 bases and J by 2 bases, with 11 bases between them. The CDR3 extends over 15 amino acids. CDR3 bases: TGTGCCAGCAGCTTAGAGGTTCGGGTTACCTACGAGCAGTACTTC. Translating it yields CASSLEVRVTYEQYF.

The chain is built from TRBV11-2 and TRBJ2-1, with D tentatively TRBD1 or TRBD2 (6 bases each). Germline V gives CDR1 SGHAT, CDR2 FQNNGV. V lost 2 bases to trimming and J lost 9 bases, with 14 bases between them. CDR3 length: 14 residues. The CDR3 DNA reads TGTGCCAGCAGCTTAATGGGGGGCCGGCTTGAGCAGTTCTTC. This sequence encodes CASSLMGGRLEQFF.

This clonotype was detected only a few times. The V gene is TRBV29-1, the J gene TRBJ2-2; 8 bases line up with TRBD2. The CDR3 has 15 amino acids. CDR1 and CDR2 (germline): SQVTM, ANQGSEA. Germline trimming cut 5 bases from V and 5 bases from J; bases unmatched to any gene: 10. The CDR3 is CSVFSGTRNTGELFF. CDR3 bases: TGCAGCGTTTTCTCCGGGACTAGAAATACCGGGGAGCTGTTTTTT.

This clonotype has a count of ten or more. V is TRBV10-3 and J is TRBJ2-7; no reliable D call. The CDR3 extends over 11 amino acids. Trimming removed 3 bases from V and 5 bases from J, with 5 bases in between. Germline loops: CDR1 ENHRY, CDR2 SYGVKD. CDR3 region: CAISDRHEQYF. The CDR3 DNA follows: TGTGCCATCAGTGATCGTCACGAGCAGTACTTC.

The chain couples TRBV11-2 to TRBJ2-1; 9 nucleotides align to TRBD2. Trimming took 1 base from V and 7 from J; bases not matched to a gene: 5. CDR1 and CDR2 (germline): SGHAT, FQNNGV. CDR3 length equals 15 residues. The CDR3 reads CASSLVAGAGNEQFF. For the CDR3, the DNA is TGTGCCAGCAGCTTAGTAGCGGGGGCTGGGAATGAGCAGTTCTTC.

This chain uses TRBV20-1 with TRBJ2-7, with a weak D call TRBD1 (6 bases). Germline V gene sequence: CDR1 DFQATT, CDR2 SNEGSKA (reference sequence). The CDR3 spans 12 residues. V was pared by 5 bases and J by 3 bases, with 11 bases between. CDR3 in amino acids: CSALRDNYEQYF. The CDR3 bases are TGCAGTGCTCTCCGGGACAACTACGAGCAGTACTTC.